The next 21 T cell receptor beta chains were all read from a single sample in a study of control samples from healthy donors and cancer patients. Produced via immunoSEQ multiplex PCR; TCRdb's table is partial and in-frame only. The table records around 190,000 clones, about 92% of them present only once. The sample taken for sequencing was blood. Receptor source: a man under 40 in good health.

This chain links TRBV6-5 with TRBJ2-7; 9 positions match TRBD1. The CDR3 length is 15 residues. Germline values: CDR1 MNHEY, CDR2 SVGAGI. The V gene end was trimmed by 5 bases and the J gene end by 1 base; junction bases not matched to a gene: 6. The CDR3 DNA is TGTGCCAGCAGTCCGGGACAGGGAAGGTCCTACGAGCAGTACTTC. Its translation is CASSPGQGRSYEQYF.

V is TRBV9 and J is TRBJ2-1; D not certain. With 1 base removed from V and 0 bases from J, the gap between germline ends came to 11 bases. Germline loops: CDR1 SGDLS, CDR2 YYNGEE. The CDR3 loop spans 16 amino acids. The CDR3 loop reads CASSVRFGDSYNEQFF. The CDR3 coding sequence is TGTGCCAGCAGCGTAAGATTTGGCGACTCCTACAATGAGCAGTTCTTC.

This clone has a single count. The chain links TRBV7-2 to TRBJ2-2; TRBD2 matches at 7 bases. V lost 8 bases and J lost 5; bases outside the gene matches: 8. The germline V gene has CDR1 SGHTA and CDR2 FQGNSA. The CDR3 has 14 amino acids. CDR3 residues: CASESDGRTGELFF. For the CDR3, the DNA is TGTGCCAGCGAGTCCGACGGGAGGACCGGGGAGCTGTTTTTT.

J is TRBJ2-7 and V is TRBV5-1, with no clear D. Per the germline V gene, CDR1 is SGHRS and CDR2 is YFSETQ. Trimming cost V 4 bases and J 1 base, with 6 bases left between them. The CDR3 has 12 amino acids. The CDR3 region has the DNA TGCGCCAGCAGCCCGCCATCCTACGAGCAGTACTTC. Translated: CASSPPSYEQYF.

This chain joins TRBV7-2 and TRBJ1-4, with a possible D match to TRBD1 (6 bases). Germline V gene lookup returns CDR1 SGHTA and CDR2 FQGNSA. The CDR3 has 15 amino acids. Trimming stripped 1 base from V and 6 bases from J, with 12 bases between. The CDR3 nucleotides are TGTGCCAGCAGCTTAGGGACAGCTCTGCATGAAAAACTGTTTTTT. Encoded protein: CASSLGTALHEKLFF.

This chain connects TRBV4-1 to TRBJ2-1; TRBD1 matches at 9 bases. The CDR3 covers 15 residues. V dropped 1 base and J dropped 7; count of bases not matched to a gene: 5. Germline-derived CDR1 and CDR2 are MGHRA and YSYEKL. CDR3 coding DNA: TGCGCCAGCAGCCAAGTGGGGACAGGGATAAATGAGCAGTTCTTC. Amino acids: CASSQVGTGINEQFF.

The genes are TRBV18 and TRBJ2-5; D call uncertain. The V end lost 0 bases, the J end lost 4 bases, and 9 bases lay between the germline ends. There are 14 residues in the CDR3. CDR1 KGHSH and CDR2 LQKENI come from the germline V gene. CDR3 DNA: TGTGCCAGCTCACCACCATCTGGGCGAGAGACCCAGTACTTC. It yields the protein CASSPPSGRETQYF.

This chain joins TRBV13 and TRBJ1-2; D is unresolved. Germline CDR1 and CDR2: PRHDT and FYEKMQ (reference sequence). The CDR3 length is 16 residues. The V gene lost 0 bases and the J gene lost 2 bases, with 13 bases spanning the gap. The DNA for the CDR3 is TGTGCCAGCAGCTTAGGGTGGGAGGGAGGAAACTATGGCTACACCTTC. Its translation is CASSLGWEGGNYGYTF.

This sequence joins TRBV3-1 (or the pseudogene TRBV3-2) and TRBJ2-7, with D maybe TRBD2 (6 bases). Trimming shortened V by 3 bases and J by 2 bases, and 20 bases separated the two germline ends. CDR3 length: 17 amino acids. The germline V gene has CDR1 LGHDT and CDR2 YNNKEL (reference sequence). The CDR3 nucleotides are TGTGCCAGCAGCCAGGGGGGACGAACCTCTTTAACCTACGAGCAGTACTTC. This sequence encodes CASSQGGRTSLTYEQYF.

The V call is TRBV19, the J call TRBJ2-3; weak D call: TRBD2 (5 bases). Trimming cost V 1 base and J 3 bases, with 11 bases left between them. CDR1 and CDR2 from the germline V gene are LNHDA and SQIVND (reference sequence). The CDR3 length is 15 residues. CDR3 DNA: TGTGCCAGTAGTATAGCTCCGGGGTGGACAGATACGCAGTATTTT. Encoded protein: CASSIAPGWTDTQYF.

The chain couples TRBV5-5 to TRBJ2-4; 8 positions agree with TRBD1. Germline CDR1 is SGHKS and CDR2 is YYEKEE (reference sequence). This CDR3 region has 12 residues. With V trimmed by 6 bases and J by 8 bases, 4 bases remained unmatched. CDR3 sequence reads: CASTDRDDIQYF. Written as DNA, the CDR3 is TGTGCCAGCACGGACAGGGACGACATTCAGTACTTC. The whole variable domain, filled in from reference TRBV5-5 and TRBJ2-4, reads DAGVTQSPTHLIKTRGQQVTLRCSPISGHKSVSWYQQVLGQGPQFIFQYYEKEERGRGNFPDRFSARQFPNYSSELNVNALLLGDSALYLCASTDRDDIQYFGAGTRLSVL.

V is TRBV24-1 and J is TRBJ2-3; 8 bases map to TRBD1. The CDR3 extends over 17 amino acids. J gave up 5 bases and V 0 bases, and 9 bases lay outside the gene matches. The germline CDR1 and CDR2 sequences are KGHDR and SFDVKD. The CDR3 DNA follows: TGTGCCACCAGTGATTTGCCGAAGACAGGGGTTGAAGATACGCAGTATTTT. Amino acids: CATSDLPKTGVEDTQYF.

The gene calls are TRBV5-6 and TRBJ1-2; D is possibly TRBD1 (5 bases). Germline CDR1 SGHDT, CDR2 YYEEEE. Trimming pared 0 bases from V and 8 bases from J, leaving 14 bases between. CDR3 length: 14 residues. The CDR3 is CASSLGGPSKGYTF. The CDR3 nucleotides read TGTGCCAGCAGCTTGGGGGGCCCATCTAAGGGCTACACCTTC.

The V gene is TRBV6-6, the J gene TRBJ2-6; no definite D call. The CDR3 runs 15 residues. V lost 5 bases to trimming and J lost 0 bases, with 8 bases between them. The germline CDR1 and CDR2 sequences are MNHNY and SVGAGI (reference sequence). The CDR3 coding sequence is TGTGCCAGCAGTGCGCAGAACTCTGGGGCCAACGTCCTGACTTTC. Translating gives CASSAQNSGANVLTF.

The V call is TRBV2, the J call TRBJ1-5, with no clear D. The CDR3 loop spans 14 amino acids. V was clipped by 3 bases and J by 2 bases, with 8 bases between them. Germline V gene lookup returns CDR1 SNHLY and CDR2 FYNNEI. CDR3 bases: TGTGCCAGCAGTGAGCAGGAACGCAATCAGCCCCAGCATTTT. It is translated as CASSEQERNQPQHF. Full variable domain (rest looked up from reference TRBV2 and TRBJ1-5): EPEVTQTPSHQVTQMGQEVILRCVPISNHLYFYWYRQILGQKVEFLVSFYNNEISEKSEIFDDQFSVERPDGSNFTLKIRSTKLEDSAMYFCASSEQERNQPQHFGDGTRLSIL.

This chain connects TRBV7-2 to TRBJ1-5; TRBD1 agrees at 10 bases. V shed 4 bases and J 4 bases; nucleotides not matched to a gene: 1. The CDR3 is 14 amino acids. Germline CDR1 reads SGHTA; CDR2 reads FQGNSA. CDR3 coding DNA: TGTGCCAGCAGCTGGGGACAGGGGAATCAGCCCCAGCATTTT. It is translated as CASSWGQGNQPQHF.

The rearrangement links TRBV9 to TRBJ1-2; maybe TRBD1 (6 bases). This CDR3 contains 16 residues. The germline gives CDR1 SGDLS, CDR2 YYNGEE. V lost 1 base and J 2 bases, leaving 15 bases between the germline ends. CDR3 sequence (DNA): TGTGCCAGCAGCGTAAATCGGTGGGACAACAACTATGGCTACACCTTC. It yields the protein CASSVNRWDNNYGYTF.

The chain combines TRBV19 with TRBJ1-4; D gene uncertain. Germline assignment: CDR1 LNHDA and CDR2 SQIVND (reference sequence). The V and J ends lost 5 bases and 8 bases respectively, with 12 bases between them. This CDR3 has 13 residues. For the CDR3, the DNA is TGTGCCAGTAGTGAACTCATCGGGGAAAAACTGTTTTTT. It specifies CASSELIGEKLFF.

V usage is TRBV20-1 and J usage is TRBJ2-7; a possible D gene is TRBD2 (6 bases). Trimming left V 3 bases short and J 3 bases short, with 15 bases between. Germline loops: CDR1 DFQATT, CDR2 SNEGSKA (reference sequence). CDR3 length equals 14 residues. CDR3 DNA sequence: TGCAGTGCTAGTCGGCCTAGCGAATACTACGAGCAGTACTTC. It yields the protein CSASRPSEYYEQYF.

The chain couples TRBV5-1 to TRBJ2-4, with D perhaps matching TRBD2 (7 bases). V lost 7 bases and J lost 5, with 22 bases in between. Looked up from germline, CDR1 is SGHRS and CDR2 is YFSETQ. CDR3 length: 16 amino acids. CDR3 DNA sequence: TGCGCCAGCTGGGTGGGGGCGGGAGATGGAGAAAACATTCAGTACTTC. It codes for CASWVGAGDGENIQYF.

This clone was recorded once. V and J are TRBV7-8 and TRBJ2-3; 12 bases map to TRBD1. The CDR3 is 18 amino acids. The ends lost 5 bases at V and 1 base at J; junction bases unmatched: 10. CDR1 and CDR2 from the germline V gene are SGHVS and FQNEAQ. Written as DNA, the CDR3 is TGTGCCAGCAGCCGTTCGGCGGGGGACAGGGGGCGCACAGATACGCAGTATTTT. Its translation is CASSRSAGDRGRTDTQYF.